These T cell receptor beta chains were read from a single sample in a study of regulatory T cells in long-lasting Graves disease. TCRdb reprocessed the multiplex PCR reads via MiXCR and lists one record per CDR3 protein. The sample records about 660,000 distinct CDR3 sequences, approximately 29% being singletons. The source material was peripheral blood mononuclear cells (PBMCs), sampled when the disease was refractory, from a patient treated with antithyroid drugs. Receptors were obtained from a female donor with Graves disease. Each CDR3 is given with its conserved first and last residue. The D gene is left open where the match is weak. Some rows mark clone size as missing; the rest say once, few, many or name a class of expanded clone.

cdr3_nt	cdr3_aa	v_call	j_call	clone_size	cdr3_length	d_call
TGTGCCAGCAGTCTAGCAGGGGCCGTGCGCCCAACGAGGAATGAGCAGTTCTTC	CASSLAGAVRPTRNEQFF	TRBV25-1	TRBJ2-1	.	18	.
TGTGCCAGCACCGGGGACAGACACACCGGGGAGCTGTTTTTT	CASTGDRHTGELFF	TRBV6-1	TRBJ2-2	few	14	TRBD1
TGTGCCAGCAGCTTAGCGCATGGGCGGGAAAAACTGTTTTTT	CASSLAHGREKLFF	TRBV7-9	TRBJ1-4	few	14	.
TGTGCCAGCAGCTTAGTAGGCACATCTATGAACACTGAAGCTTTCTTT	CASSLVGTSMNTEAFF	TRBV7-2	TRBJ1-1	few	16	.
TGTGCCAGCAGTTTGGAGAGCGGGACTAGCGGGAGGGACCTCTACGAGCAGTACTTC	CASSLESGTSGRDLYEQYF	TRBV28	TRBJ2-7	many	19	TRBD2
TGTGCCAGCAGTTACTCTGGTCTGCAGGATGGGAATCAGCCCCAGCATTTT	CASSYSGLQDGNQPQHF	TRBV6-2/TRBV6-3	TRBJ1-5	.	17	.
TGCGCCAGCAGCCCCGACAACCCCTTGAACACTGAAGCTTTCTTT	CASSPDNPLNTEAFF	TRBV5-1	TRBJ1-1	once	15	.
TGTGCCACCGGGGGCATGACAGTTTATGGCTACACCTTC	CATGGMTVYGYTF	TRBV6-1	TRBJ1-2	.	13	.
TGTGCCAGCAGCTACATACAGACGGGAGACTACGAGCAGTACTTC	CASSYIQTGDYEQYF	TRBV6-5	TRBJ2-7	few	15	.
TGTGCCAGTAGTATATGGGGCAGATCGAACACTGAAGCTTTCTTT	CASSIWGRSNTEAFF	TRBV19	TRBJ1-1	few	15	.
TGCGCCAGCAGCCATGGACAGGGGAACGAAAAACTGTTTTTT	CASSHGQGNEKLFF	TRBV5-1	TRBJ1-4	.	14	TRBD1
TGTGCCAGTAGTCCCTCGACGGGAAGTTATGGCTACACCTTC	CASSPSTGSYGYTF	TRBV19	TRBJ1-2	few	14	.
TGTGCCAGCAGCTTGGTTGCCAGAGCTAACTATGGCTACACCTTC	CASSLVARANYGYTF	TRBV5-5	TRBJ1-2	many	15	.
TGCGCCAGCAGCTTGGATCCGGGGGGGAGCACTGAAGCTTTCTTT	CASSLDPGGSTEAFF	TRBV5-1	TRBJ1-1	few	15	.
TGTGCCAGCAGTGAAAAAGTCCGAGAGGGATTTCACTATGGCTACACCTTC	CASSEKVREGFHYGYTF	TRBV6-1	TRBJ1-2	.	17	.
TGTGCCAGCAGTTCGCTACAGGGGTTTAATGAAAAACTGTTTTTT	CASSSLQGFNEKLFF	TRBV28	TRBJ1-4	.	15	TRBD1
TGTGCCACCCGACAGAACCTTAATGAAAAACTGTTTTTT	CATRQNLNEKLFF	TRBV2	TRBJ1-4	.	13	.
TGTGCCAGCAGTTTCCCCCAGGGGGCCAGTGGCTACACCTTC	CASSFPQGASGYTF	TRBV12-3/TRBV12-4	TRBJ1-2	many	14	TRBD1
TGTGCCAGCAGGATAAGCAGTGACACCGGGGAGCTGTTTTTT	CASRISSDTGELFF	TRBV2	TRBJ2-2	few	14	.
TGTGCCAGCAGCCGTACAGGGTTAGCGACTGAAGCTTTCTTT	CASSRTGLATEAFF	TRBV7-9	TRBJ1-1	.	14	.
TGTGCCAGCAGCTTCCGGGACCATTACCAAGAGACCCAGTACTTC	CASSFRDHYQETQYF	TRBV5-6	TRBJ2-5	.	15	.
TGTGCCAGCAGTGAGCGGGGTTTGAGGGAAAAACTGTTTTTT	CASSERGLREKLFF	TRBV2	TRBJ1-4	many	14	.
TGTGCCAGCAGTGGGTCCGGGCGATCCAGCGAGCAGTACTTC	CASSGSGRSSEQYF	TRBV6-1	TRBJ2-7	.	14	.
TGCAGTGCTAGAGATTTACTAGCGGGAGGGGGCTACGAGCAGTACTTC	CSARDLLAGGGYEQYF	TRBV20-1	TRBJ2-7	many	16	TRBD2
TGTGCCAGCAGTTTATATAGCCCACGGGGGACTGAAGCTTTCTTT	CASSLYSPRGTEAFF	TRBV27	TRBJ1-1	.	15	.
TGTGCCAGTAGCCTTGACTTGGAGGGCACTGAAGCTTTCTTT	CASSLDLEGTEAFF	TRBV19	TRBJ1-1	.	14	.
TGCGCCAGCAGCGGATCGGCCGGACAAACTTCAGGCTATGGCTACACCTTC	CASSGSAGQTSGYGYTF	TRBV5-1	TRBJ1-2	.	17	.
TGTGCCAGCAGCTCGCTGGACAGGCGAGGGGAAAACATTCAGTACTTC	CASSSLDRRGENIQYF	TRBV13	TRBJ2-4	.	16	TRBD1